Each of the 22 T cell receptor beta chains below was sequenced from the same sample in a study of technical replicates of blood from four donors. The table came from immunoSEQ multiplex PCR; TCRdb's copy has only in-frame clones and leaves some out. Among about 78,000 clones listed, 85% to 95% were seen once. What was sequenced was T cells isolated from PBMCs. Receptor source: a human donor in good health.

The chain has TRBV6-6 and TRBJ2-2, with 9 bases identical to TRBD1. The CDR3 length is 16 residues. Trimming removed 6 bases from V and 5 bases from J; junction bases left unmatched: 10. The V gene's germline CDR1 is MNHNY and CDR2 SVGAGI (reference sequence). The CDR3 sequence: CASSHGQGRRTGELFF. DNA for the CDR3: TGTGCCAGCAGCCATGGACAGGGGCGCCGGACCGGGGAGCTGTTTTTT.

This chain connects TRBV11-2 to TRBJ2-3; D is perhaps TRBD2 (6 bases). Germline V gene data show CDR1 as SGHAT and CDR2 as FQNNGV. The CDR3 consists of 14 residues. V lost 1 base, J lost 6 bases, and 11 bases lay in between. As DNA, the CDR3 is TGTGCCAGCAGCTTAGGTCGGGAGACTGATACGCAGTATTTT. This codes for CASSLGRETDTQYF.

The chain couples TRBV20-1 to TRBJ2-5; D ambiguous. The germline V and J ends were trimmed by 1 base and 4 bases, with 4 bases remaining between them. The CDR3 totals 11 residues. Germline loops: CDR1 DFQATT, CDR2 SNEGSKA (reference sequence). The CDR3 sequence: CSARARETQYF. The CDR3 region has the DNA TGCAGTGCTAGAGCCCGAGAGACCCAGTACTTC.

The CDR3 here is CSVVDRGRGETQYF. Written as DNA, the CDR3 is TGCAGCGTTGTGGATAGGGGGCGAGGAGAGACCCAGTACTTC. V and J are TRBV29-1 and TRBJ2-5; 7 nucleotides align to TRBD1. The CDR3 runs 14 residues. CDR1 and CDR2 from the germline V gene are SQVTM and ANQGSEA. V lost 4 bases to trimming and J lost 4 bases; unmatched junction nucleotides: 9.

The chain couples TRBV2 to TRBJ2-2, with D uncertain. Looked up from germline, CDR1 is SNHLY and CDR2 is FYNNEI. There are 11 residues in the CDR3. V was pared by 8 bases and J by 7 bases, with 8 bases between. This chain's CDR3 is CASVISGELFF. For the CDR3, the DNA is TGTGCCAGCGTAATTAGCGGGGAGCTGTTTTTT.

The V call is TRBV10-1, the J call TRBJ2-1; 7 bases agree with TRBD2. The length of the CDR3 is 16 residues. Germline CDR1 WNHNN, CDR2 SYGVQD (reference sequence). The trim removed 0 bases at V and 7 bases at J, leaving 9 bases unmatched. The CDR3 sequence: CASSESRGRAGNEQFF. The CDR3 coding sequence is TGCGCCAGCAGTGAGTCACGGGGGAGGGCCGGGAATGAGCAGTTCTTC.

CDR3 amino acids: CASSESKLAGAEQYF. In DNA form, the CDR3 reads TGCGCCAGCAGTGAGTCGAAACTAGCGGGAGCCGAGCAGTACTTC. J is TRBJ2-7 and V is TRBV10-1; 11 bases are shared with TRBD2. This CDR3 contains 15 residues. Germline values: CDR1 WNHNN, CDR2 SYGVQD (reference sequence). V was clipped by 0 bases and J by 6 bases; unmatched bases: 4.

The J gene is TRBJ1-5, the V gene TRBV10-3, with 8 bases aligning to TRBD1. Germline V gives CDR1 ENHRY, CDR2 SYGVKD. The CDR3 is made up of 15 amino acids. J lost 4 bases, V lost 5 bases, and 7 bases had no gene match. CDR3 nucleotides: TGTGCCATCAGTAGGACAGGGCAAGGGAATCAGCCCCAGCATTTT. As protein: CAISRTGQGNQPQHF.

V is TRBV9 and J is TRBJ1-3; D unresolved. The V end was cut by 3 bases, the J end by 0 bases, with 16 bases between. This CDR3 region has 17 residues. Germline V gene sequence: CDR1 SGDLS, CDR2 YYNGEE. Written as DNA, the CDR3 is TGTGCCAGCAGCGCTGGTCCCCGGTTAAACTCTGGAAACACCATATATTTT. As protein: CASSAGPRLNSGNTIYF.

The chain's CDR3 is CASRPRGRTSGWETQYF. CDR3 sequence (DNA): TGTGCCAGCAGACCGAGGGGGCGGACTAGCGGGTGGGAGACCCAGTACTTC. The chain recombines TRBV7-2 with TRBJ2-5, with 11 bases fitting TRBD2. Germline CDR1 SGHTA, CDR2 FQGNSA. The CDR3 is made up of 17 amino acids. V lost 6 bases to trimming and J lost 5 bases; unmatched junction nucleotides: 14.

V gene TRBV27 combines with J gene TRBJ2-7; a weak D match, TRBD2 (5 bases). V was pared by 3 bases and J by 1 base, with 16 bases between. CDR1 and CDR2 (germline): MNHEY, SMNVEV (reference sequence). This CDR3 comprises 16 residues. The CDR3 sequence: CASSFTTEAASYEQYF. CDR3 DNA: TGTGCCAGCAGTTTCACTACGGAGGCGGCTTCCTACGAGCAGTACTTC.

J is TRBJ1-1 and V is TRBV5-5; D gene unclear. V was pared by 0 bases and J by 0 bases, with 12 bases between. Germline-derived CDR1 and CDR2 are SGHKS and YYEKEE (reference sequence). The CDR3 extends over 16 amino acids. The DNA of the CDR3 is TGTGCCAGCAGCTTGGACCCTAAGTCAATGAACACTGAAGCTTTCTTT. This gives the protein CASSLDPKSMNTEAFF.

The chain carries TRBV6-4 and TRBJ2-7; a possible D gene is TRBD1 (5 bases). With 8 bases removed from V and 3 bases from J, the gap between germline ends came to 14 bases. The V gene's germline CDR1 is MRHNA and CDR2 SNTAGT. This CDR3 is built from 13 residues. The CDR3 region has the DNA TGTGCCAGCGGCAGGGCAGTACTCTACGAGCAGTACTTC. Translated, it gives CASGRAVLYEQYF.

The V gene is TRBV6-1, the J gene TRBJ2-2; 7 nucleotides match TRBD1. Germline loops: CDR1 MNHNS, CDR2 SASEGT. Unmatched junction bases numbered 3, after V lost 2 bases and J lost 3 bases. The CDR3 has 15 amino acids. In DNA form, the CDR3 reads TGTGCCAGCAGTGAAAACAGGGGCTACACCGGGGAGCTGTTTTTT. Amino acid sequence: CASSENRGYTGELFF.

The rearrangement uses TRBV5-6 and TRBJ1-3; D might be TRBD1 (6 bases). This CDR3 contains 15 residues. The V gene lost 5 bases and the J gene lost 0 bases, with 12 bases spanning the gap. Germline V CDR1 and CDR2: SGHDT, YYEEEE. The CDR3 nucleotides read TGTGCCAGCAGGAGGACAGTTCCCTCTGGAAACACCATATATTTT. As protein: CASRRTVPSGNTIYF.

The chain recombines TRBV5-1 with TRBJ2-3; maybe TRBD2 (6 bases). Germline values: CDR1 SGHRS, CDR2 YFSETQ. CDR3 size: 15 residues. Between the trimmed V and J ends, which lost 0 bases and 2 bases, there was a span of 10 bases. DNA of the CDR3: TGCGCCAGCAGCTTGGCCGGGGGAGACACAGATACGCAGTATTTT. This encodes CASSLAGGDTDTQYF.

The chain recombines TRBV6-1 with TRBJ1-1, with TRBD1 identical over 10 bases. The CDR3 has 15 residues. The germline CDR1 and CDR2 sequences are MNHNS and SASEGT. Trimming removed 7 bases from V and 8 bases from J; junction bases left unmatched: 13. This chain's CDR3 is CASKTNIGQGEEAFF. CDR3 DNA sequence: TGTGCCAGCAAAACAAATATAGGACAGGGGGAGGAAGCTTTCTTT.

The rearrangement links TRBV5-8 to TRBJ1-4, with a possible D match to TRBD1 (6 bases). The ends were cut back, 6 bases at V and 5 bases at J, with 11 bases in the middle. The CDR3 is 13 amino acids. Germline values: CDR1 SGHTS, CDR2 YDEGEE. The CDR3 DNA sequence: TGTGCCAGCAATGGACAGCAAAATGAAAAACTGTTTTTT. Translated: CASNGQQNEKLFF.

This sequence joins TRBV4-2 and TRBJ2-5, with 9 bases matching TRBD2. Germline CDR1 reads LGHNA; CDR2 reads YNFKEQ. The CDR3 length is 15 residues. After removal of 0 bases from V and 4 bases from J, the junction contained 3 bases not matched to a gene. The CDR3 bases are TGTGCCAGCAGCCAAGATCCACTAGCGGGAGAGACCCAGTACTTC. This translates into CASSQDPLAGETQYF.

This chain connects TRBV27 to TRBJ1-1; D ambiguous. CDR1 MNHEY and CDR2 SMNVEV come from the germline V gene (reference sequence). Trimming cost V 8 bases and J 5 bases, with 15 bases left between them. CDR3 size: 13 residues. The CDR3 sequence is CASSPRGSTEAFF. The CDR3 region has the DNA TGTGCCAGCTCCCCCCGGGGTAGTACTGAAGCTTTCTTT.

In its sample, this clone was seen a few times. J is TRBJ2-6 and V is TRBV19; D ambiguous. The CDR3 has 15 residues. Germline V CDR1 and CDR2: LNHDA, SQIVND (reference sequence). Trimming pared 6 bases from V and 3 bases from J, leaving 12 bases between. Written as DNA, the CDR3 is TGTGCCAGTAGGACGACAATAAGTGGGGCCAACGTCCTGACTTTC. It codes for CASRTTISGANVLTF.

V is TRBV7-9 and J is TRBJ2-4; TRBD1 matches at 7 bases. Germline loops: CDR1 SEHNR, CDR2 FQNEAQ (reference sequence). CDR3 size: 17 residues. J gave up 5 bases and V 1 base, and 11 bases lay outside the gene matches. DNA of the CDR3: TGTGCCAGCAGCTTAGAAAAGGGGCAGGGGGACCAAAACATTCAGTACTTC. Its translation: CASSLEKGQGDQNIQYF.